Detailed here is one T cell receptor beta chain. TCRdb redid the calling of the 5' RACE reads with MiXCR, one entry per CDR3 protein. The sample contains under 15,000 distinct CDR3 sequences, about 53% of which appear only once. Tregs were sorted as CD4+CD25+CD127-/low cells. The germline CDR1 and CDR2 sequences are DFQATT and SNEGSKA (reference sequence). This CDR3 is 14 amino acids long. Source material: tumor-infiltrating Tregs sorted from the breast tumor. The origin of this receptor is a female donor with breast cancer. The chain uses TRBV20-1 and TRBJ2-4, with D perhaps TRBD1 (6 bases). CDR3 DNA: TGCACCTCACAGGGCGGAGTAGCCAAAAACATTCAGTACTTC. As protein: CTSQGGVAKNIQYF.